This entry lists 11 T cell receptor beta chains sequenced from one sample in a study of technical replicates of blood from a few donors. Sequencing was performed with immunoSEQ multiplex PCR; in TCRdb, only in-frame clones are kept and a portion is missing. The repertoire holds about 75,000 clones, approximately 92% seen once, with around 0.42% in the top ten. The sample consisted of T cells isolated from PBMCs. The origin of the receptors is a human donor in good health.

This clone was detected once. The genes are TRBV5-3 and TRBJ2-3; D possibly corresponds to TRBD1 (6 bases). TRBV5-3 is recorded as an ORF, its role being uncertain. The CDR3 has 14 amino acids. Trimming left V 0 bases short and J 5 bases short, with 10 bases between. This CDR3 reads CARSLGDRLDTQYF. Written as DNA, the CDR3 is TGTGCCAGAAGCTTGGGAGACAGGCTAGATACGCAGTATTTT.

V gene TRBV21-1 combines with J gene TRBJ1-3. TRBV21-1 is deemed a pseudogene. CDR3 length: 18 amino acids. The CDR3 protein is CASSKTGARRISGNTIYF. The CDR3 DNA follows: TGTGCCAGCAGCAAAACCGGAGCAAGGAGAATTTCAGGAAACACCATATATTTT.

This chain uses TRBV29-1 with TRBJ1-3; D might be TRBD1 (5 bases). The V gene's germline CDR1 is SQVTM and CDR2 ANQGSEA. The CDR3 has 13 residues. V was clipped by 3 bases and J by 4 bases, with 10 bases between them. The CDR3 DNA reads TGCAGCGTTGATATAGGGGTCGGAAACACCATATATTTT. Its protein product is CSVDIGVGNTIYF. Supplemented by reference TRBV29-1 and TRBJ1-3, the full variable domain reads SAVISQKPSRDICQRGTSLTIQCQVDSQVTMMFWYRQQPGQSLTLIATANQGSEATYESGFVIDKFPISRPNLTFSTLTVSNMSPEDSSIYLCSVDIGVGNTIYFGEGSWLTVV.

J is TRBJ2-5 and V is TRBV9; TRBD2 aligns across 7 bases. CDR3 size: 16 residues. V lost 6 bases and J lost 1; bases outside the gene matches: 12. CDR1 and CDR2 (germline): SGDLS, YYNGEE. The CDR3 here is CASTRRASGFQETQYF. CDR3 nucleotide sequence: TGTGCCAGCACTCGCAGAGCTAGCGGTTTCCAAGAGACCCAGTACTTC.

The chain is built from TRBV4-2 and TRBJ2-7; the match to TRBD1 covers 9 bases. V dropped 2 bases and J dropped 2; count of bases not matched to a gene: 4. CDR1 and CDR2 from the germline V gene are LGHNA and YNFKEQ. There are 15 residues in the CDR3. The CDR3 sequence: CASSQRTGATYEQYF. The CDR3 DNA reads TGTGCCAGCAGCCAAAGGACAGGGGCGACCTACGAGCAGTACTTC.

The chain joins TRBV28 to TRBJ2-7; 9 bases align to TRBD1. Germline CDR1 MDHEN, CDR2 SYDVKM. The CDR3 is made up of 16 amino acids. With 2 bases clipped from V and 3 bases from J, the junction kept 8 bases outside the gene matches. CDR3 protein: CASSLGWDRDFYEQYF. CDR3 bases: TGTGCCAGCAGTTTAGGGTGGGACAGGGACTTCTACGAGCAGTACTTC.

V and J are TRBV2 and TRBJ1-5, with D possibly matching TRBD1 (5 bases). Per germline, CDR1 SNHLY and CDR2 FYNNEI. The length of the CDR3 is 15 residues. Deletions cut 1 base from V and 1 base from J, with 8 bases between. The CDR3 spells CASSEDGASNQPQHF. CDR3 coding DNA: TGTGCCAGCAGTGAAGATGGGGCAAGCAATCAGCCCCAGCATTTT.

V and J are TRBV5-4 and TRBJ2-5; 9 bases map to TRBD2. V dropped 2 bases and J dropped 2; count of bases not matched to a gene: 4. Germline CDR1 SGHNT, CDR2 YYREEE (reference sequence). This CDR3 contains 15 residues. The CDR3 sequence is CASSFSSGVQETQYF. CDR3 DNA sequence: TGTGCCAGCAGCTTCTCTAGCGGGGTTCAAGAGACCCAGTACTTC. The full variable domain, in which reference TRBV5-4 and TRBJ2-5 provide the parts outside the CDR3, is ETGVTQSPTHLIKTRGQQVTLRCSSQSGHNTVSWYQQALGQGPQFIFQYYREEENGRGNFPPRFSGLQFPNYSSELNVNALELDDSALYLCASSFSSGVQETQYFGPGTRLLVL.

This clone has only one observation. The J gene is TRBJ2-1, the V gene TRBV30, with D possibly matching TRBD2 (6 bases). Germline assignment: CDR1 GTSNPN and CDR2 SVGIG (reference sequence). Trimming removed 3 bases from V and 8 bases from J, with 14 bases in between. This CDR3 has 13 residues. In nucleotides, the CDR3 is TGTGCCTGGAGACTCGGAGGAGGGCATGAGCAGTTCTTC. Its translation: CAWRLGGGHEQFF. Complete variable domain (other parts from reference TRBV30 and TRBJ2-1): SQTIHQWPATLVQPVGSPLSLECTVEGTSNPNLYWYRQAAGRGLQLLFYSVGIGQISSEVPQNLSASRPQDRQFILSSKKLLLSDSGFYLCAWRLGGGHEQFFGPGTRLTVL.

The V and J genes are TRBV18 and TRBJ1-1; D ambiguous. The CDR3 extends over 15 amino acids. Trimming shortened V by 1 base and J by 3 bases, and 12 bases separated the two germline ends. Germline loops: CDR1 KGHSH, CDR2 LQKENI. This CDR3 reads CASSPREGSDTEAFF. CDR3 nucleotides: TGTGCCAGCTCACCACGGGAGGGTTCCGACACTGAAGCTTTCTTT.

With respect to this clone: Other DNA sequences within the sample encode an identical CDR3. This chain uses TRBV20-1 with TRBJ2-1; no definite D call. V shed 4 bases and J shed 3 bases, with 4 bases lying between them. There are 11 residues in the CDR3. From germline, CDR1 is DFQATT and CDR2 SNEGSKA (reference sequence). As DNA, the CDR3 is TGCAGTGCTACTCTCTACAATGAGCAGTTCTTC. Residues: CSATLYNEQFF.